Listed below are T cell receptor beta chains from one sample, sequenced in a study of T-cell reconstitution after alpha-beta-depleted transplantation in children. TCRdb redid the calling of the PCR reads with MiXCR, one entry per CDR3 protein. The table has about 340,000 distinct CDR3 sequences, 13% seen once. The starting material was PBMCs, obtained from the stem cell graft. These receptors all stem from a human donor who donated a stem cell graft to a child with Fanconi anemia. Both conserved end residues are part of each CDR3. A D gene is named only where the DNA matches it firmly. Size is omitted from some rows. Given values are once, few, many or a class for expanded clones.

size: many; D: TRBD1; V: TRBV6-1; J: TRBJ2-5; DNA: TGTGCCAGCAGTCCCTATCGGACAGGGGGTTGGGTAGAGACCCAGTACTTC; CDR3: CASSPYRTGGWVETQYF
size: .; D: .; V: TRBV3-1; J: TRBJ1-2; DNA: TGTGCCAGCAGCCCGGGGGGCATTGGGGCTAACTATGGCTACACCTTC; CDR3: CASSPGGIGANYGYTF
size: .; D: .; V: TRBV12-3/TRBV12-4; J: TRBJ1-1; DNA: TGTGCCAGCAGGGTGACCGGGGGGGATGAAGCTTTCTTT; CDR3: CASRVTGGDEAFF
size: few; D: .; V: TRBV19; J: TRBJ1-5; DNA: TGTGCCAGTAGTACCTTGGACATTGATAGCAATCAGCCCCAGCATTTT; CDR3: CASSTLDIDSNQPQHF
size: .; D: TRBD2; V: TRBV7-3; J: TRBJ2-3; DNA: TGTGCCAGCAGCTCCCGGGGGGTTTACACAGATACGCAGTATTTT; CDR3: CASSSRGVYTDTQYF
size: .; D: .; V: TRBV20-1; J: TRBJ2-1; DNA: TGCAGTGCTCCTCTGCGGTGGGACAATGAGCAGTTCTTC; CDR3: CSAPLRWDNEQFF
size: .; D: .; V: TRBV2; J: TRBJ1-1; DNA: TGTGCCAGCAGTTACAGGTTAATCGACACTGAAGCTTTCTTT; CDR3: CASSYRLIDTEAFF
size: many; D: .; V: TRBV11-2; J: TRBJ1-6; DNA: TGTGCCAGCAGCCCCGGGCCCTATAATTCACCCCTCCACTTT; CDR3: CASSPGPYNSPLHF
size: .; D: .; V: TRBV5-1; J: TRBJ1-5; DNA: TGCGCCAGCAGCTTGGATAAAGGGAGTGGTCAGCCCCAGCATTTT; CDR3: CASSLDKGSGQPQHF
size: once; D: TRBD1; V: TRBV7-9; J: TRBJ1-2; DNA: TGTGCCAGCAGCTTAGTTAAGGGGGCCGCGGGGGGCTACACCTTC; CDR3: CASSLVKGAAGGYTF
size: many; D: .; V: TRBV6-6; J: TRBJ2-7; DNA: TGTGCCAGCAGCCCCGCGCGCAACGAGCAGTACTTC; CDR3: CASSPARNEQYF
size: .; D: TRBD1; V: TRBV20-1; J: TRBJ2-5; DNA: TGCAGTGCTAGACCCATGCTGGGACAGGGCTCGTGGACCCAGTACTTC; CDR3: CSARPMLGQGSWTQYF
size: few; D: TRBD1; V: TRBV5-1; J: TRBJ1-2; DNA: TGCGCCAGCAGCCCGGACGGGACAGGGGGCTATGGCTACACCTTC; CDR3: CASSPDGTGGYGYTF
size: few; D: .; V: TRBV6-1; J: TRBJ1-3; DNA: TGTGCCAGCACCTCGGACAGCACTGGAAACACCATATATTTT; CDR3: CASTSDSTGNTIYF
size: .; D: .; V: TRBV5-5; J: TRBJ2-6; DNA: TGTGCCAGCAGCTTGGCCGCAGGCTCTGGGGCCAACGTCCTGACTTTC; CDR3: CASSLAAGSGANVLTF
size: many; D: .; V: TRBV5-1; J: TRBJ1-1; DNA: TGCGCCAGCAGCGGGAATCGGGCTCCCATGAACACTGAAGCTTTCTTT; CDR3: CASSGNRAPMNTEAFF
size: .; D: .; V: TRBV12-3/TRBV12-4; J: TRBJ2-2; DNA: TGTGCCAGCAGTTTTAGCAGCAGTACCGGGGAGCTGTTTTTT; CDR3: CASSFSSSTGELFF
size: few; D: .; V: TRBV5-1; J: TRBJ2-7; DNA: TGCGCCAGCAGCATCGGACGGACCTTAACCTACGAGCAGTACTTC; CDR3: CASSIGRTLTYEQYF
size: .; D: TRBD1; V: TRBV5-5; J: TRBJ2-2; DNA: TGTGCCAGCAGCTTGTACAGGGGAGCTGGGGAGCTGTTTTTT; CDR3: CASSLYRGAGELFF
size: .; D: .; V: TRBV4-3; J: TRBJ2-1; DNA: TGCGCCAGCAGCCCAGTCCAGGACGATGAGCAGTTCTTC; CDR3: CASSPVQDDEQFF
size: .; D: .; V: TRBV20-1; J: TRBJ2-1; DNA: TGCAGTGCTAGCGAGGGAAGCAATGAGCAGTTCTTC; CDR3: CSASEGSNEQFF
size: few; D: .; V: TRBV12-3/TRBV12-4; J: TRBJ2-1; DNA: TGTGCCAGCAGTACAACACCGGGTCCCGGGACGGATGAGCAGTTCTTC; CDR3: CASSTTPGPGTDEQFF
size: .; D: TRBD1; V: TRBV6-1; J: TRBJ2-7; DNA: TGTGCCAGCAGTGTCGACAGGGGCGCATCCTACGAGCAGTACTTC; CDR3: CASSVDRGASYEQYF
size: few; D: TRBD1; V: TRBV29-1; J: TRBJ1-2; DNA: TGCAGCGTCGCCGGGACAGGGTTCTCCTATGGCTACACCTTC; CDR3: CSVAGTGFSYGYTF
size: few; D: .; V: TRBV19; J: TRBJ1-1; DNA: TGTGCCAGTAGCCCCCGTAGGGGACGAATGAACACTGAAGCTTTCTTT; CDR3: CASSPRRGRMNTEAFF
size: few; D: TRBD1; V: TRBV6-1; J: TRBJ1-2; DNA: TGTGCCAGCAGGATGACAGGGGGGGACTATGGCTACACCTTC; CDR3: CASRMTGGDYGYTF
size: few; D: .; V: TRBV12-3/TRBV12-4; J: TRBJ2-5; DNA: TGTGCCAGCAATTACGGACTATCGGAGACCCAGTACTTC; CDR3: CASNYGLSETQYF
size: few; D: TRBD2; V: TRBV28; J: TRBJ2-3; DNA: TGTGCCAGCAGCCTAGAGTCCAGCGGGGCGGATACGCAGTATTTT; CDR3: CASSLESSGADTQYF
size: many; D: .; V: TRBV7-2; J: TRBJ1-5; DNA: TGTGCCAGCAGCTTAGAATTTTCTAATCAGCCCCAGCATTTT; CDR3: CASSLEFSNQPQHF
size: few; D: .; V: TRBV7-2; J: TRBJ2-2; DNA: TGTGCCAGCAGCTTAGGACTAGGGATCGCCGGGGAGCTGTTTTTT; CDR3: CASSLGLGIAGELFF